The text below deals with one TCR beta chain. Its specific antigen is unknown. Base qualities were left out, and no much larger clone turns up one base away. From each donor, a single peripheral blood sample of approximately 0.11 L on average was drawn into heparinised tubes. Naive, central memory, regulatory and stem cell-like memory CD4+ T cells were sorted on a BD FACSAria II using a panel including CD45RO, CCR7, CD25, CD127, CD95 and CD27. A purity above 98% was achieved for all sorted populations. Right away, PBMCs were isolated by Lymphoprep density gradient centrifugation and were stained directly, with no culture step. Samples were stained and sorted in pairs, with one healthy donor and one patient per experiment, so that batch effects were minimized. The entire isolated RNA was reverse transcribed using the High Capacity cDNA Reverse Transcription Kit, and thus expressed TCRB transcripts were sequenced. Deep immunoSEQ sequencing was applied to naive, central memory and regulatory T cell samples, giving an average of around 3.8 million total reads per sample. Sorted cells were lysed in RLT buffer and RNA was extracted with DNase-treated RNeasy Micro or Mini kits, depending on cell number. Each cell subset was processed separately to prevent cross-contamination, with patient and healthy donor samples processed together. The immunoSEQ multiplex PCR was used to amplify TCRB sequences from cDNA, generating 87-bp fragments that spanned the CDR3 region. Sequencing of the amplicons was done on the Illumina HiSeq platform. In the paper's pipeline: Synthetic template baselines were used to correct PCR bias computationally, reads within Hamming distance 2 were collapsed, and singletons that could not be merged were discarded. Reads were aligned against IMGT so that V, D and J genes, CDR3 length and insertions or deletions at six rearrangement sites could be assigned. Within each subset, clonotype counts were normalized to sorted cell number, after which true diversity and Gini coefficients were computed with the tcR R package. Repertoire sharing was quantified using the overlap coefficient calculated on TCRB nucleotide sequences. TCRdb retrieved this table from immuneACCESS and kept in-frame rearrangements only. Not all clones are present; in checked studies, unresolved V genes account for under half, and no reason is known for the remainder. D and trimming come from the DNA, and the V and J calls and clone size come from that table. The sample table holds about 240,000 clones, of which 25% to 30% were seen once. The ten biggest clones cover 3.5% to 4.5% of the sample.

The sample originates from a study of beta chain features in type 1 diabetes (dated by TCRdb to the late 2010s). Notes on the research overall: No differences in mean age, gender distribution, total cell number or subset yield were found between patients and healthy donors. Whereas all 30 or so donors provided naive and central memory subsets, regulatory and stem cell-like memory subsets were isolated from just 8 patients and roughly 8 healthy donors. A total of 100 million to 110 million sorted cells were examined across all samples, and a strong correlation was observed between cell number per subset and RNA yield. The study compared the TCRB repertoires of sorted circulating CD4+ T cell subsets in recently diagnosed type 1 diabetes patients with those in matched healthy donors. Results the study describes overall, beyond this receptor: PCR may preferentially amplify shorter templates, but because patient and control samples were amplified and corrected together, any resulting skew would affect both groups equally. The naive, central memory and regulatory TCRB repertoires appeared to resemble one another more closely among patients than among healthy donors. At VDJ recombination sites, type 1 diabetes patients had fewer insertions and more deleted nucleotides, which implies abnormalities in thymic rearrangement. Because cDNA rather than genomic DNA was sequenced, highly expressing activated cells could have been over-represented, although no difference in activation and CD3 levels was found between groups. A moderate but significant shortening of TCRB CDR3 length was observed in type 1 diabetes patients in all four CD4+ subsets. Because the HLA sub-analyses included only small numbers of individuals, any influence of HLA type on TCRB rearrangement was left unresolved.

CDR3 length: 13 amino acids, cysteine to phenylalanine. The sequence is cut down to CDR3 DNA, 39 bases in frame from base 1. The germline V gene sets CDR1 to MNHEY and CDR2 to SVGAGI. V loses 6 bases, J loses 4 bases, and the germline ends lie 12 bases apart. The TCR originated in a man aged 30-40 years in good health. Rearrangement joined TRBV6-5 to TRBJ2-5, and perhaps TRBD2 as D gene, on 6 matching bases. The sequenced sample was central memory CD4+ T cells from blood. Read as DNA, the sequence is TGTGCCAGCAGCCTCGGGGGTCGAGAGACCCAGTACTTC. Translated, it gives CASSLGGRETQYF.